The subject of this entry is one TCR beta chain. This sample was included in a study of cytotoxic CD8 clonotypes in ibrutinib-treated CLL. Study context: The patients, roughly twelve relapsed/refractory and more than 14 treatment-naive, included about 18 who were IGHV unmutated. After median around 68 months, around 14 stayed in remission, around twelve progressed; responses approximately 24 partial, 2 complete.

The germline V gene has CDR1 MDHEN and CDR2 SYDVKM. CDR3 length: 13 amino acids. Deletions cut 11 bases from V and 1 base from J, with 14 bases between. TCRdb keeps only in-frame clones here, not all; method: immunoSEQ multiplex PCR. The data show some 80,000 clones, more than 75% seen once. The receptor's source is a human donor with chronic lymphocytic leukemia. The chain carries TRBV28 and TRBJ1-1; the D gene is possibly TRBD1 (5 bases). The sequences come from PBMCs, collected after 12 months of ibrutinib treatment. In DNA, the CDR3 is TGTGCCGGGCGGGACCGCAAGAACACTGAAGCTTTCTTT. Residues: CAGRDRKNTEAFF. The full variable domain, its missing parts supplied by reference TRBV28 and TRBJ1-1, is DVKVTQSSRYLVKRTGEKVFLECVQDMDHENMFWYRQDPGLGLRLIYFSYDVKMKEKGDIPEGYSVSREKKERFSLILESASTNQTSMYLCAGRDRKNTEAFFGQGTRLTVV.